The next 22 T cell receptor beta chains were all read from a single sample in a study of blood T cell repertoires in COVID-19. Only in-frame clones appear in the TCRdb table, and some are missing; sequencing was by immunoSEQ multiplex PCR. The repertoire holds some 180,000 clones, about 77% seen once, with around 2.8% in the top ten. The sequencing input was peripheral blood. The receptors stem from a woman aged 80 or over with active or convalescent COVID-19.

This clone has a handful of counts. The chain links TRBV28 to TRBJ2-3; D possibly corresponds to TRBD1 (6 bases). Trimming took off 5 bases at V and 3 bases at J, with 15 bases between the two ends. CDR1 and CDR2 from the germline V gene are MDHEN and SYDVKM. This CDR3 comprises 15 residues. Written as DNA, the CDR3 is TGTGCCAGCAGTCGGGGCAGGGGACGGACAGATACGCAGTATTTT. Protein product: CASSRGRGRTDTQYF.

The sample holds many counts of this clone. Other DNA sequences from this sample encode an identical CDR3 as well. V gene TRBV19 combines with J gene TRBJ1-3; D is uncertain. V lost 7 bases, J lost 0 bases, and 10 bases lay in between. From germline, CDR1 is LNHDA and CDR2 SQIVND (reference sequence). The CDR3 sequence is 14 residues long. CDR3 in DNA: TGTGCCAGTACCCGCGGCGGCTCTGGAAACACCATATATTTT. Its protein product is CASTRGGSGNTIYF.

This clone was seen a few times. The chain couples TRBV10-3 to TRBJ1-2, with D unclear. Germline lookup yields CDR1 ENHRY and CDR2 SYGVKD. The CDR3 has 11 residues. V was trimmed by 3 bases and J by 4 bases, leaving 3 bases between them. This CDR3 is CAISDSYGYTF. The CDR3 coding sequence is TGTGCCATCAGTGACAGCTATGGCTACACCTTC.

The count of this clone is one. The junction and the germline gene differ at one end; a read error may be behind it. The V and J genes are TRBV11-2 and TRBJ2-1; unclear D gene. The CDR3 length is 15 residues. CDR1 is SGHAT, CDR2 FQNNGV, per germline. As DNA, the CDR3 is TGTGCCAGCAGCTTACAAGAATCGTCCTATAATGAGCAGTTCTTC. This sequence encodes CASSLQESSYNEQFF. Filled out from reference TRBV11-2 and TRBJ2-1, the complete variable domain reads EAGVAQSPRYKIIEKRQSVAFWCNPISGHATLYWYQQILGQGPKLLIQFQNNGVVDDSQLPKDRFSAERLKGVDSTLKIQPAKLEDSAVYLCASSLQESSYNEQFFGPGTRLTVL.

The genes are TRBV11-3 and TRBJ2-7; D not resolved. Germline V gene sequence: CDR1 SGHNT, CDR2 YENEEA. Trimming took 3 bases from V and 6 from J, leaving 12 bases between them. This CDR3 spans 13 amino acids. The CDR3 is CASSFVGDSEQYF. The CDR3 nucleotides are TGTGCCAGCAGCTTTGTCGGAGACTCCGAGCAGTACTTC.

CDR3 coding DNA: TGTGCCAGCAGTTATCCCCGACCCCCACTGAGGGATACGCAGTATTTT. Its translation: CASSYPRPPLRDTQYF. This sequence joins TRBV6-8 and TRBJ2-3, with D unresolved. V was clipped by 3 bases and J by 6 bases, with 19 bases between them. Germline CDR1 and CDR2: MNHGY and SAAAGT. The CDR3 contains 16 residues.

This chain's CDR3 is CASSPRGRGGDQETQYF. CDR3 coding DNA: TGTGCCAGCAGCCCAAGAGGAAGGGGGGGAGACCAAGAGACCCAGTACTTC. J is TRBJ2-5 and V is TRBV4-2; D possibly corresponds to TRBD2 (7 bases). Trimming stripped 4 bases from V and 0 bases from J, with 18 bases between. The germline V gene encodes CDR1 LGHNA and CDR2 YNFKEQ. The CDR3 length is 17 residues.

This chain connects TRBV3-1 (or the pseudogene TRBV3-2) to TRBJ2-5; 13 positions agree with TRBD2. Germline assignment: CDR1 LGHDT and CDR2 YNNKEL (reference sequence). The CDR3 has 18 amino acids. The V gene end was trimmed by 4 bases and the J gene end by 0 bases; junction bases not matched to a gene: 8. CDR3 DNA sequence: TGTGCCAGCAGCCTAGGACTAGCGGGGGCCTCGTACCAAGAGACCCAGTACTTC. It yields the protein CASSLGLAGASYQETQYF.

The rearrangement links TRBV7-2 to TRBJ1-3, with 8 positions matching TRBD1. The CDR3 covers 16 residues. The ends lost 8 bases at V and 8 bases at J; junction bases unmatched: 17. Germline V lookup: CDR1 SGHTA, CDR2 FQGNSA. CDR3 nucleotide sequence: TGTGCCAGCCGCAAGACTGGACAGGGTTTAGGAGACACCATATATTTT. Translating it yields CASRKTGQGLGDTIYF.

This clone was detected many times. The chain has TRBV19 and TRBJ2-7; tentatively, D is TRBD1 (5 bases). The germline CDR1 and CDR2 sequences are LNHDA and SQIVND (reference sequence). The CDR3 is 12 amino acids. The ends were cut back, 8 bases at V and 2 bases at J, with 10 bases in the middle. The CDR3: CASSVGPYEQYF. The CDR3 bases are TGTGCCAGTTCGGTGGGGCCCTACGAGCAGTACTTC.

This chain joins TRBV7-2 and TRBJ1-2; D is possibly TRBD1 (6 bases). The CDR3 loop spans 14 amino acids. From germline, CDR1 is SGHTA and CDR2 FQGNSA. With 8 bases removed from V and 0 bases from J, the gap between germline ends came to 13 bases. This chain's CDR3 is CASAPGVTNYGYTF. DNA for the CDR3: TGTGCCAGCGCTCCAGGGGTAACTAACTATGGCTACACCTTC. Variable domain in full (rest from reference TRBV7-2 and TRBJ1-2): GAGVSQSPSNKVTEKGKDVELRCDPISGHTALYWYRQSLGQGLEFLIYFQGNSAPDKSGLPSDRFSAERTGGSVSTLTIQRTQQEDSAVYLCASAPGVTNYGYTFGSGTRLTVV.

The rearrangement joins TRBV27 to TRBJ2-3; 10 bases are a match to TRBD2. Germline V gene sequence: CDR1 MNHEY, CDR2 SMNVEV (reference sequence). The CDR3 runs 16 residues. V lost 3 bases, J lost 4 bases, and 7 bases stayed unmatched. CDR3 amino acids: CASSLRGAGGPDTQYF. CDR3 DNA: TGTGCCAGCAGTTTGCGGGGAGCGGGGGGGCCAGATACGCAGTATTTT.

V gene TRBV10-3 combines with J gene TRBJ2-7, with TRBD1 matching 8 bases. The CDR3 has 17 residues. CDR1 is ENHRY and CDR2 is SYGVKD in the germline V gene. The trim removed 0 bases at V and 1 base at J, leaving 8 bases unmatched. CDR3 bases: TGTGCCATCAGTGAGTCGCTAGGACAGGGTAGGTCCTACGAGCAGTACTTC. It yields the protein CAISESLGQGRSYEQYF.

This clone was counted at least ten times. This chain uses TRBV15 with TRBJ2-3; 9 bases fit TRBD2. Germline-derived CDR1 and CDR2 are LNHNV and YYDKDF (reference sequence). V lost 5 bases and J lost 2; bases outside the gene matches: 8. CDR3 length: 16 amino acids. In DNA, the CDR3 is TGTGCCACCAGCCCGAGACTAGCGGCAGACACAGATACGCAGTATTTT. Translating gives CATSPRLAADTDTQYF.

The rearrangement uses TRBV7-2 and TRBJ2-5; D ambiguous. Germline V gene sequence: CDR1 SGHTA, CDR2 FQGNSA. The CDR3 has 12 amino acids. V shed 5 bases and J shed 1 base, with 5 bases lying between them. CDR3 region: CASSRSQETQYF. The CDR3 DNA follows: TGTGCCAGCAGCCGGTCCCAAGAGACCCAGTACTTC. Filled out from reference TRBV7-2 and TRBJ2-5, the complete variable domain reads GAGVSQSPSNKVTEKGKDVELRCDPISGHTALYWYRQSLGQGLEFLIYFQGNSAPDKSGLPSDRFSAERTGGSVSTLTIQRTQQEDSAVYLCASSRSQETQYFGPGTRLLVL.

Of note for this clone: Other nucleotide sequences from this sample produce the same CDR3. The CDR3 DNA follows: TGTGCCAGCAGCCTCGGGGGGCGCGGGCAGCCCCAGCATTTT. As protein: CASSLGGRGQPQHF. The V call is TRBV6-5, the J call TRBJ1-5; D is perhaps TRBD1 (6 bases). This CDR3 spans 14 amino acids. The germline V gene has CDR1 MNHEY and CDR2 SVGAGI. Trimming took 6 bases from V and 7 from J, leaving 16 bases between them.

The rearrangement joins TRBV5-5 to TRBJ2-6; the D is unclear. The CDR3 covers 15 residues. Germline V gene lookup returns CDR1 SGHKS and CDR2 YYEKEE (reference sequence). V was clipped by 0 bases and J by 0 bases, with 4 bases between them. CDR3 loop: CASSLAGSGANVLTF. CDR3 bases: TGTGCCAGCAGCTTGGCCGGCTCTGGGGCCAACGTCCTGACTTTC. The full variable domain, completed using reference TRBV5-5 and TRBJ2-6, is DAGVTQSPTHLIKTRGQQVTLRCSPISGHKSVSWYQQVLGQGPQFIFQYYEKEERGRGNFPDRFSARQFPNYSSELNVNALLLGDSALYLCASSLAGSGANVLTFGAGSRLTVL.

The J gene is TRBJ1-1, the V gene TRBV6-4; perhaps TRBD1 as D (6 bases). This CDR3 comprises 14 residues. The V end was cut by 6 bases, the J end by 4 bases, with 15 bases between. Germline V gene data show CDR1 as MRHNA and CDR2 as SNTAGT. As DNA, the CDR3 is TGTGCCAGCAGCGCCCAAGAAGGGGGCACTGAAGCTTTCTTT. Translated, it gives CASSAQEGGTEAFF.

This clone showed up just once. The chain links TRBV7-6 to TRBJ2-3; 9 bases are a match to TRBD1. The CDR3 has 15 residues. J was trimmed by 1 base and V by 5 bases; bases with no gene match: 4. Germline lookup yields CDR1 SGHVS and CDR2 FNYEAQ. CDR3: CASSRGQGGTDTQYF. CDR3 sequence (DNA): TGTGCCAGCAGCCGGGGACAGGGCGGCACAGATACGCAGTATTTT.

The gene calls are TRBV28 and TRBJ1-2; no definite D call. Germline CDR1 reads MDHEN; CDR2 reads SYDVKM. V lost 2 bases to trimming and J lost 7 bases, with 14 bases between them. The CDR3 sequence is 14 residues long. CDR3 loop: CASSLAGRNSGYTF. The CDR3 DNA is TGTGCCAGCAGTTTAGCGGGCCGGAATAGTGGCTACACCTTC.

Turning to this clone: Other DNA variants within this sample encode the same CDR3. The CDR3 DNA reads as TGTGCCAGCAGTGCCGGACAGTCCTATGGCTACACCTTC. Protein sequence: CASSAGQSYGYTF. The chain is built from TRBV28 and TRBJ1-2, with TRBD1 as a possible D gene (6 bases). This CDR3 comprises 13 residues. Germline CDR1 reads MDHEN; CDR2 reads SYDVKM. V lost 5 bases to trimming and J lost 4 bases, with 11 bases between them.

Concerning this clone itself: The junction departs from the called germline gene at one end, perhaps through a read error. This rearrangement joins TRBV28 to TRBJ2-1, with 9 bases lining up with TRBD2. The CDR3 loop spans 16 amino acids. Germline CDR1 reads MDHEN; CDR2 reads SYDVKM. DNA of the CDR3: TGTGCCACGGGTCTTAGCGGGGGAACCTACTACACTGAGCAGTTCTTC. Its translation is CATGLSGGTYYTEQFF. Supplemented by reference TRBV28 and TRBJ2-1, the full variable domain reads DVKVTQSSRYLVKRTGEKVFLECVQDMDHENMFWYRQDPGLGLRLIYFSYDVKMKEKGDIPEGYSVSREKKERFSLILESASTNQTSMYLCATGLSGGTYYTEQFFGPGTRLTVL.